The rows below give T cell receptor beta chains drawn from one sample of a study of T cell responses to AZD1222 COVID-19 vaccine. Sequencing was performed with immunoSEQ multiplex PCR; in TCRdb, only in-frame clones are kept and a portion is missing. The sample holds 130,000 or so clones; 90% to 95% are singletons and the top ten take approximately 3.7%. This sample comprised peripheral blood, obtained 28 days after the second AZD1222 dose. The receptors shown here come from an adult who received the AZD1222 COVID-19 vaccine. The CDR3 runs from the conserved cysteine through the conserved F or W. The D gene is left open where the match is weak. Clone sizes are given selectively: once, few, many, or a class where the clone is expanded.

d_call	v_call	clone_size	j_call	cdr3_aa	cdr3_nt
NA	TRBV20-1	NA	TRBJ2-2	CSASRTGITGELFF	TGCAGTGCCAGTCGAACAGGGATCACCGGGGAGCTGTTTTTT
TRBD1	TRBV5-6	NA	TRBJ2-2	CASSLSPGGGGELFF	TGTGCCAGCAGCTTGTCCCCAGGGGGCGGCGGGGAGCTGTTTTTT
NA	TRBV10-3	NA	TRBJ1-1	CAISEGLFRRGSGANTEAFF	TGTGCCATCAGTGAGGGCCTGTTCCGCAGGGGCTCGGGGGCTAACACTGAAGCTTTCTTT
NA	TRBV5-1	NA	TRBJ1-1	CASSSGGGTEAFF	TGCGCCAGCAGCTCCGGGGGTGGGACTGAAGCTTTCTTT
TRBD2	TRBV6-4	NA	TRBJ2-5	CASSEIAGDQETQYF	TGTGCCAGCAGTGAAATAGCGGGGGACCAAGAGACCCAGTACTTC
TRBD1	TRBV18	NA	TRBJ1-5	CASSGQGSEPQHF	TGTGCCAGCTCTGGACAGGGCAGTGAGCCCCAGCATTTT
TRBD2	TRBV7-7	once	TRBJ2-1	CASSLGTSGTNEQFF	TGTGCTAGCAGCTTGGGGACTAGCGGCACCAATGAGCAGTTCTTC
NA	TRBV7-2	NA	TRBJ2-1	CASSLGGSDNEQFF	TGTGCCAGCAGCTTAGGGGGGAGTGACAATGAGCAGTTCTTC
NA	TRBV7-2	NA	TRBJ2-7	CASSPGTRAYEQYF	TGTGCCAGCAGCCCGGGGACCCGGGCCTACGAGCAGTACTTC
NA	TRBV7-2	NA	TRBJ1-6	CASSLRGAHNSPLHF	TGTGCCAGCAGCTTACGGGGGGCCCATAATTCACCCCTCCACTTT
NA	TRBV19	NA	TRBJ1-1	CASSIDPVMNTEAFF	TGTGCCAGTAGTATAGATCCAGTCATGAACACTGAAGCTTTCTTT
NA	TRBV19	few	TRBJ1-4	CASSIPGLNEKLFF	TGTGCCAGTAGTATCCCAGGACTTAATGAAAAACTGTTTTTT
NA	TRBV19	NA	TRBJ1-3	CASRAQAAAGNTIYF	TGTGCCAGTAGAGCCCAGGCAGCCGCTGGAAACACCATATATTTT
TRBD2	TRBV5-1	NA	TRBJ2-5	CASSLGTVAGQETQYF	TGCGCCAGCAGCTTAGGTACGGTAGCGGGACAAGAGACCCAGTACTTC
TRBD1	TRBV9	once	TRBJ1-6	CASSSTGADILNNSPLHF	TGTGCCAGCAGCTCGACAGGGGCCGATATACTAAATAATTCACCCCTCCACTTT
TRBD1	TRBV9	NA	TRBJ1-1	CASSGAGTVNTEAFF	TGTGCCAGCAGCGGAGCCGGGACAGTGAACACTGAAGCTTTCTTT
NA	TRBV15	NA	TRBJ2-1	CATSEAGEQFF	TGTGCCACCAGCGAGGCGGGCGAGCAGTTCTTC
NA	TRBV12-3/TRBV12-4	NA	TRBJ1-5	CASTWGAQPQHF	TGTGCCAGCACGTGGGGCGCTCAGCCCCAGCATTTT
TRBD2	TRBV24-1	NA	TRBJ2-1	CATSDPWEGENNEQFF	TGTGCCACCAGTGACCCCTGGGAGGGAGAAAACAATGAGCAGTTCTTC
NA	TRBV11-1	NA	TRBJ2-7	CASSQRPGSYEQYF	TGTGCCAGCAGCCAACGGCCGGGTTCCTACGAGCAGTACTTC
NA	TRBV6-2/TRBV6-3	NA	TRBJ1-1	CASSAGHGTEAFF	TGTGCCAGCAGCGCCGGGCATGGCACTGAAGCTTTCTTT
NA	TRBV19	few	TRBJ1-4	CASSITGQRNEKLFF	TGTGCCAGTAGTATAACAGGGCAGCGGAATGAAAAACTGTTTTTT
NA	TRBV2	few	TRBJ2-5	CASSAQGETQYF	TGTGCCAGCAGTGCGCAAGGAGAGACCCAGTACTTC
TRBD2	TRBV9	NA	TRBJ2-5	CARSGGGLRTQYF	TGTGCCCGCAGCGGGGGGGGTCTGAGGACCCAGTACTTC
NA	TRBV12-3/TRBV12-4	NA	TRBJ1-2	CASSPTLWVGYTF	TGTGCCAGCAGTCCCACCTTGTGGGTGGGCTACACCTTC
NA	TRBV5-4	NA	TRBJ1-3	CASSSTSGAGNTIYF	TGTGCCAGCAGCTCAACGTCAGGGGCGGGAAACACCATATATTTT
TRBD2	TRBV3-1/TRBV3-2	NA	TRBJ2-1	CASSQAGGPFNEQFF	TGTGCCAGCAGCCAAGCGGGAGGGCCTTTCAATGAGCAGTTCTTC
TRBD1	TRBV5-5	few	TRBJ1-5	CASSLTGGKEQPQHF	TGTGCCAGCAGCTTGACAGGGGGTAAAGAACAGCCCCAGCATTTT
NA	TRBV4-2	NA	TRBJ2-7	CASSQGGPSHF	TGTGCCAGCAGCCAAGGGGGCCCATCCCACTTC
TRBD2	TRBV6-5	NA	TRBJ2-1	CASSSRGGSSYNEQFF	TGTGCCAGCAGTTCGCGGGGGGGCAGCTCCTACAATGAGCAGTTCTTC
NA	TRBV19	NA	TRBJ1-5	CASSPDNNQPQHF	TGTGCCAGTAGTCCGGACAACAATCAGCCCCAGCATTTT
TRBD1	TRBV2	NA	TRBJ2-7	CASSRDREGEQYF	TGTGCCAGCAGTCGGGACAGGGAGGGCGAGCAGTACTTC
TRBD1	TRBV27	NA	TRBJ2-3	CASSLMGQGITDTQYF	TGTGCCAGCAGTTTAATGGGACAGGGAATCACAGATACGCAGTATTTT
NA	TRBV6-2/TRBV6-3	NA	TRBJ2-2	CASSYAKLTGELFF	TGTGCCAGCAGTTACGCCAAGCTCACCGGGGAGCTGTTTTTT
NA	TRBV19	NA	TRBJ1-5	CASSPNANQPQHF	TGTGCCAGTAGTCCCAACGCCAATCAGCCCCAGCATTTT
TRBD1	TRBV7-9	NA	TRBJ1-4	CASSGQLNEKLFF	TGTGCCAGCTCGGGACAGCTAAATGAAAAACTGTTTTTT
TRBD1	TRBV6-5	once	TRBJ1-1	CASSYGDRGEAFF	TGTGCCAGCAGTTACGGGGACAGGGGGGAAGCTTTCTTT
NA	TRBV19	NA	TRBJ2-7	CASSTTGARYEQYF	TGTGCCAGTAGTACGACGGGAGCTCGGTACGAGCAGTACTTC
NA	TRBV4-3	NA	TRBJ2-3	CASSQEGRSTDTQYF	TGCGCCAGCAGCCAAGAGGGCCGCAGCACAGATACGCAGTATTTT
NA	TRBV10-3	NA	TRBJ2-3	CAIRGAGPGGTDTQYF	TGTGCCATCCGTGGGGCCGGGCCCGGCGGCACAGATACGCAGTATTTT
NA	TRBV19	few	TRBJ2-7	CATSEQINSYEQYF	TGTGCCACCAGCGAGCAGATTAACTCCTACGAGCAGTACTTC
TRBD1	TRBV4-1	NA	TRBJ2-7	CASSQEGTASYEQYF	TGCGCCAGCAGCCAAGAGGGGACAGCGAGCTACGAGCAGTACTTC
TRBD1	TRBV15	NA	TRBJ1-2	CATSRDRDRVGSYTF	TGTGCCACCAGCAGAGATAGGGACAGGGTCGGTAGCTACACCTTC
TRBD1	TRBV18	NA	TRBJ1-2	CASSQTGENYGYTF	TGTGCCAGCTCACAGACAGGGGAAAACTATGGCTACACCTTC
NA	TRBV6-6	few	TRBJ2-7	CASSQGPFYEQYF	TGTGCCAGCAGCCAGGGACCTTTTTACGAGCAGTACTTC
TRBD1	TRBV7-2	NA	TRBJ2-7	CASSQRTGPYEQYF	TGTGCCAGCAGCCAACGGACAGGGCCCTACGAGCAGTACTTC
TRBD2	TRBV9	once	TRBJ2-1	CASSDPASGGNNEQFF	TGTGCCAGCAGCGACCCAGCTAGCGGGGGTAACAATGAGCAGTTCTTC
NA	TRBV18	NA	TRBJ2-7	CASHTTKGAGGPYEQYF	TGTGCCAGCCATACAACCAAGGGGGCGGGAGGCCCCTACGAGCAGTACTTC
NA	TRBV5-6	NA	TRBJ1-1	CASTLYRGGTEAFF	TGTGCCAGCACCTTGTACCGAGGTGGGACTGAAGCTTTCTTT
NA	TRBV25-1	NA	TRBJ2-2	CASSQTSSGTGELFF	TGTGCCAGCAGCCAAACTAGTTCAGGCACCGGGGAGCTGTTTTTT